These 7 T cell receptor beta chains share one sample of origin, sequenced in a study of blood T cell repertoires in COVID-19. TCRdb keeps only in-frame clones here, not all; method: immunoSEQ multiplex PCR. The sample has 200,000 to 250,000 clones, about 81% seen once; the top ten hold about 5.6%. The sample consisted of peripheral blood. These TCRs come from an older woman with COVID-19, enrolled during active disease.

The CDR3: CASREGPSEQYF. CDR3 DNA: TGTGCCAGCAGGGAGGGCCCTAGCGAGCAGTACTTC. The chain joins TRBV6-5 to TRBJ2-7; D may be TRBD2 (6 bases). The CDR3 length is 12 residues. Germline V lookup: CDR1 MNHEY, CDR2 SVGAGI. Trimming took 6 bases from V and 6 from J, leaving 12 bases between them.

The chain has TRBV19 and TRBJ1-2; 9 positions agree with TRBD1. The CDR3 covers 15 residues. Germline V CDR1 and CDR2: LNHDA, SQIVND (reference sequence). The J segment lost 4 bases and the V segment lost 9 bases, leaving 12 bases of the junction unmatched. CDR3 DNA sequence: TGTGCCAGCCTGACCGGGACAGGGAATTCCTATGGCTACACCTTC. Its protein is CASLTGTGNSYGYTF. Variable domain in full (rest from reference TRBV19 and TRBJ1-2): DGGITQSPKYLFRKEGQNVTLSCEQNLNHDAMYWYRQDPGQGLRLIYYSQIVNDFQKGDIAEGYSVSREKKESFPLTVTSAQKNPTAFYLCASLTGTGNSYGYTFGSGTRLTVV.

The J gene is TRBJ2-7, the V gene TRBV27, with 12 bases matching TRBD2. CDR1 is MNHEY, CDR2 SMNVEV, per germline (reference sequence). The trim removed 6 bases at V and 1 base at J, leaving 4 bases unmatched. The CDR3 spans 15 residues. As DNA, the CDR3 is TGTGCCAGCAGCGGACTAGCGGGACCTTCCTACGAGCAGTACTTC. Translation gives CASSGLAGPSYEQYF.

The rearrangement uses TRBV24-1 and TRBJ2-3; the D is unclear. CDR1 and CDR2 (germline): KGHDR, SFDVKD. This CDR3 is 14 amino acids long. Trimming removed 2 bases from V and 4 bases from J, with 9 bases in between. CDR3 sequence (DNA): TGTGCCACCAGTGATTCCGGTCTCGCAGATACGCAGTATTTT. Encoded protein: CATSDSGLADTQYF.

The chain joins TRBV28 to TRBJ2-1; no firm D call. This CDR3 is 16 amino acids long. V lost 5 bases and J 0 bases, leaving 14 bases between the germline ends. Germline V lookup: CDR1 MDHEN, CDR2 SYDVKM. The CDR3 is CASSGSQKSSYNEQFF. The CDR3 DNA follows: TGTGCCAGCAGTGGCAGTCAGAAAAGCTCCTACAATGAGCAGTTCTTC. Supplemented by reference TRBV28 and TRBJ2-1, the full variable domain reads DVKVTQSSRYLVKRTGEKVFLECVQDMDHENMFWYRQDPGLGLRLIYFSYDVKMKEKGDIPEGYSVSREKKERFSLILESASTNQTSMYLCASSGSQKSSYNEQFFGPGTRLTVL.

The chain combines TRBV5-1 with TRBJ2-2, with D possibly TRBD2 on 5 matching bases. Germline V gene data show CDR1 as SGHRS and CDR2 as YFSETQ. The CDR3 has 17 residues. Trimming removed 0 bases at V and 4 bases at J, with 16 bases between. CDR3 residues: CASSLARQSRVTGELFF. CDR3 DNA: TGCGCCAGCAGCTTGGCTCGGCAGTCGCGGGTCACCGGGGAGCTGTTTTTT.

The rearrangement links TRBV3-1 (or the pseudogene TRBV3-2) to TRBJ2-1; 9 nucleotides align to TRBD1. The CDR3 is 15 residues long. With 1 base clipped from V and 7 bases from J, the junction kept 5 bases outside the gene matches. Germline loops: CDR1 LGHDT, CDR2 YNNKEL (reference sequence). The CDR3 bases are TGTGCCAGCAGCCAAGCCGGGACAGGGCTGAATGAGCAGTTCTTC. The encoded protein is CASSQAGTGLNEQFF.